Listed here is a single T cell receptor (beta chain). Assay used: immunoSEQ multiplex PCR; TCRdb lists only in-frame clones, some missing. The repertoire includes approximately 70,000 clones, roughly 88% of them detected once, and 2% to 2.5% sits in the top ten. The data originate from a study of OX40 agonist ivuxolimab in advanced cancers. Background on the study: Patients received intravenous ivuxolimab every 2 weeks at 0.01 to 10 mg/kg. Head and neck, renal cell, melanoma or hepatocellular carcinoma were the cancers that dose-escalation patients had.

At baseline, cycle 4 day 1, and cycle 7 day 1, blood was sampled. The origin of this receptor is an adult with an advanced solid tumor such as melanoma, head and neck, liver or kidney cancer. Source: CD4+ or CD8+ T cells sorted from blood, taken in a trial of the OX40 agonist ivuxolimab.

DNA of the CDR3: TGTGCCATCAGTGAGTACAGGGAAGAGACCCAGTACTTC. Amino acids: CAISEYREETQYF. The chain uses TRBV10-3 and TRBJ2-5; D perhaps matches TRBD1 (6 bases). CDR3 size: 13 residues. Per the germline V gene, CDR1 is ENHRY and CDR2 is SYGVKD. V was shortened by 1 base and J by 3 bases, with 6 bases between the two germline ends.